The sequence of this TCR beta chain was determined in a study of radiation and T cells in renal cell carcinoma. Method: immunoSEQ multiplex PCR; TCRdb's copy keeps in-frame clones and lacks some. The table lists about 130,000 clones, approximately 85% of them singletons. Points on this clone: Its antigen remains unknown.

CDR3 length: 10 residues. Germline values: CDR1 MNHNS, CDR2 SASEGT. V lost 11 bases and J 3 bases, leaving 8 bases between the germline ends. General study points: Top tumor clonotypes rose in blood 2 weeks post-radiation, then contracted.

Time point given: blood 2 weeks post-SBRT. Treatment of the sample: 15 Gy SBRT to primary tumor, nephrectomy 4 weeks later. The tumor was a clear cell renal cell carcinoma. Sample: blood, taken from a patient whose treatment included radiotherapy and nephrectomy. The chain joins TRBV6-1 to TRBJ2-7; D might be TRBD2 (6 bases). The source is a man aged 50 or older with renal cell carcinoma. For the CDR3, the DNA is TGTGCCGGCGGGAACTACGAGCAGTACTTC. Amino acid sequence: CAGGNYEQYF.